These 20 T cell receptor beta chains were sequenced from one sample in a study of T cells in Graves' hyperthyroidism and ophthalmopathy. Template material for amplifying TCR beta CDR3 regions consisted of RNA transcripts. HTBI primers were used for first-round RT-PCR of the TCR CDR3. Via MiXCR, TCRdb re-called the multiplex PCR reads, giving one row per CDR3 protein. This table holds more than 450,000 distinct CDR3 sequences, around 15% found once. The material sequenced was blood. Receptor source: a woman between 40 and 55 years old with Graves' hyperthyroidism.

In its sample, this clonotype was seen a few times. At one end, the junction sequence differs from germline, possibly due to a read error. The rearrangement links TRBV6-1 to TRBJ1-6; 9 bases agree with TRBD1. The germline V gene has CDR1 MNHNS and CDR2 SASEGT. The CDR3 spans 15 residues. CDR3 in DNA: TGTGCCAGCAGTGAAGCGGGACAGGGAACTTCACCCCTCCGCTTT. Translating gives CASSEAGQGTSPLRF.

This sequence joins TRBV5-4 and TRBJ2-3; D possibly corresponds to TRBD2 (6 bases). CDR1 is SGHNT, CDR2 YYREEE, per germline (reference sequence). The ends were cut back, 4 bases at V and 2 bases at J, with 14 bases in the middle. The CDR3 length is 15 residues. The CDR3 loop reads CASSGTWENTDTQYF. The DNA of the CDR3 is TGTGCCAGCAGCGGGACTTGGGAAAACACAGATACGCAGTATTTT.

This clonotype has at least ten counts. The rearrangement joins TRBV7-9 to TRBJ2-1; 8 nucleotides agree with TRBD2. Germline CDR1 is SEHNR and CDR2 is FQNEAQ (reference sequence). The CDR3 sequence is 16 residues long. V lost 3 bases and J lost 5; bases outside the gene matches: 9. The CDR3 loop is CASSFLLVAGHNEQFF. The CDR3 region has the DNA TGTGCCAGCAGCTTCCTTCTGGTAGCGGGGCACAATGAGCAGTTCTTC.

This clonotype was seen many times. The chain combines TRBV6-1 with TRBJ2-7; 11 bases align to TRBD1. The CDR3 has 16 residues. CDR1 is MNHNS, CDR2 SASEGT, per germline. The V and J ends lost 5 bases and 5 bases, in that order; junction bases with no gene match: 11. CDR3 sequence: CASSLRGTGGFHEQYF. Here the CDR3 DNA reads TGTGCCAGCAGTCTAAGGGGGACAGGGGGATTTCACGAGCAGTACTTC.

The sample holds many counts of this clonotype. The chain uses TRBV29-1 and TRBJ2-5; D gene unclear. CDR3 length: 14 amino acids. Trimming pared 6 bases from V and 0 bases from J, leaving 14 bases between. Germline V gene sequence: CDR1 SQVTM, CDR2 ANQGSEA. Here the CDR3 reads CSVSPGSYQETQYF. DNA of the CDR3: TGCAGCGTGAGTCCAGGCTCGTACCAAGAGACCCAGTACTTC.

This clonotype was recorded at least ten times. The chain carries TRBV20-1 and TRBJ2-3, with 7 nucleotides matching TRBD1. Germline loops: CDR1 DFQATT, CDR2 SNEGSKA (reference sequence). CDR3 size: 15 residues. The ends lost 6 bases at V and 0 bases at J; junction bases unmatched: 9. The CDR3 spells CSALDRASSTDTQYF. The CDR3 coding sequence is TGCAGTGCACTCGACAGGGCTTCTAGCACAGATACGCAGTATTTT.

This clonotype was counted ten times or more. This sequence joins TRBV2 and TRBJ1-1; D is ambiguous. This CDR3 is 14 amino acids long. The V gene's germline CDR1 is SNHLY and CDR2 FYNNEI. V dropped 7 bases and J dropped 0 bases, with 12 bases sitting between them. The CDR3 DNA follows: TGTGCCAGCAATCGAGACAATATGAACACTGAAGCTTTCTTT. Translated: CASNRDNMNTEAFF.

CDR3 bases: TGCAGTCCCATGAGGGGCGACGAGCAGTACTTC. It specifies CSPMRGDEQYF. V usage is TRBV20-1 and J usage is TRBJ2-7, with D perhaps given as TRBD1 or TRBD2 (5 bases each). This CDR3 comprises 11 residues. CDR1 and CDR2 from the germline V gene are DFQATT and SNEGSKA (reference sequence). Deletions cut 8 bases from V and 5 bases from J, with 13 bases between.

This clonotype was seen at least ten times. For the CDR3, the DNA is TGTGCCAGCAGTCCCGGGACAGGCCCCTATGGCTACACCTTC. Translating it yields CASSPGTGPYGYTF. The chain employs TRBV6-1 and TRBJ1-2; the match to TRBD1 covers 8 bases. The CDR3 has 14 amino acids. CDR1 and CDR2 from the germline V gene are MNHNS and SASEGT. After removal of 5 bases from V and 4 bases from J, the junction contained 6 bases not matched to a gene.

The chain uses TRBV5-1 and TRBJ1-1; TRBD1 is a possible D gene (5 bases). There are 17 residues in the CDR3. Germline loops: CDR1 SGHRS, CDR2 YFSETQ. V lost 5 bases and J lost 0, with 20 bases in between. The CDR3 region is CASRRQRQTKLNTEAFF. Written as DNA, the CDR3 is TGCGCCAGCAGGAGACAGCGCCAGACCAAGCTGAACACTGAAGCTTTCTTT.

The sample holds a few counts of this clonotype. A much larger clone differs by one base, so this may be a read error. This sequence joins TRBV3-1 and TRBJ1-2, with 9 bases aligning to TRBD1. CDR1 is LGHDT, CDR2 YNNKEL, per germline (reference sequence). The V and J ends lost 0 bases and 6 bases, in that order; junction bases with no gene match: 8. CDR3 length equals 16 residues. Written as DNA, the CDR3 is TGTGCCAGCAGCCAAGATTCTGGGACAGGGTCGAATGGCTACACCTTC. Protein product: CASSQDSGTGSNGYTF.

This clonotype was counted ten times or more. The chain combines TRBV7-2 with TRBJ2-1, with D possibly called TRBD1 or TRBD2 (5 bases each). The CDR3 spans 12 residues. The V gene lost 5 bases and the J gene lost 6 bases, with 8 bases spanning the gap. Germline values: CDR1 SGHTA, CDR2 FQGNSA. For the CDR3, the DNA is TGTGCCAGCAGCCGAGGGGTCAATGAGCAGTTCTTC. Amino acid sequence: CASSRGVNEQFF.

Remarks on this clonotype: A much larger clone sits a single nucleotide away, making a read error possible. This rearrangement joins TRBV7-3 to TRBJ2-2; 9 bases agree with TRBD2. CDR1 and CDR2 from the germline V gene are SGHTA and FQGTGA. The CDR3 is 14 residues long. As DNA, the CDR3 is TGTGCCAGCAGCCCGGGACTAGCTGGCGGGGAGCCGTTTTTT. It yields the protein CASSPGLAGGEPFF.

This clonotype was counted only a few times. The chain employs TRBV20-1 and TRBJ1-1; weak D call: TRBD1 (6 bases). Trimming left V 6 bases short and J 1 base short, with 15 bases between. Germline V gives CDR1 DFQATT, CDR2 SNEGSKA (reference sequence). This CDR3 is 14 amino acids long. This chain's CDR3 is CSASRGAPNTEAFF. In DNA, the CDR3 is TGCAGTGCGTCGAGGGGGGCACCGAACACTGAAGCTTTCTTT.

Turning to this clonotype: A read error is possible here, since a much larger clone lies one base away. Because the CDR3 is missing its conserved closing phenylalanine or tryptophan, this is likely a read error. This chain connects TRBV5-1 to TRBJ2-3; the match to TRBD2 covers 8 bases. The CDR3 has 16 amino acids. CDR1 is SGHRS and CDR2 is YFSETQ in the germline V gene. Trimming took 1 base from V and 0 from J; bases not matched to a gene: 4. The CDR3 region has the DNA TGCGCCAGCAGCTTGAGGGCTAGCGGGAGCACAGATACGCAGTATGTT. Protein product: CASSLRASGSTDTQYV.

The V and J genes are TRBV29-1 and TRBJ1-5, with 7 bases aligning to TRBD1. The CDR3 loop spans 17 amino acids. Unmatched junction bases numbered 13, after V lost 5 bases and J lost 0 bases. Germline CDR1 and CDR2: SQVTM and ANQGSEA. The CDR3: CSVNPTGANYSNQPQHF. In DNA, the CDR3 is TGCAGCGTTAACCCTACAGGGGCCAATTATAGCAATCAGCCCCAGCATTTT. Looking up the rest from reference TRBV29-1 and TRBJ1-5 gives the full variable domain: SAVISQKPSRDICQRGTSLTIQCQVDSQVTMMFWYRQQPGQSLTLIATANQGSEATYESGFVIDKFPISRPNLTFSTLTVSNMSPEDSSIYLCSVNPTGANYSNQPQHFGDGTRLSIL.

Ten or more counts support this clonotype. The CDR3 spells CASSPPPPDTQYF. CDR3 in DNA: TGTGCCAGCAGTCCTCCACCCCCAGATACGCAGTATTTT. The chain couples TRBV7-2 to TRBJ2-3; unclear D gene. The CDR3 covers 13 residues. Per germline, CDR1 SGHTA and CDR2 FQGNSA. V was cut by 6 bases and J by 4 bases, with 11 bases left in between.

This clonotype has at least ten counts. The chain employs TRBV6-1 and TRBJ2-3; 11 bases are a match to TRBD2. J gave up 5 bases and V 0 bases, and 4 bases lay outside the gene matches. Germline lookup yields CDR1 MNHNS and CDR2 SASEGT. This CDR3 comprises 16 residues. The CDR3 coding sequence is TGTGCCAGCAGTGAAGCGACTAGCGGGACAGGAGATACGCAGTATTTT. It is translated as CASSEATSGTGDTQYF.

This clonotype came up a few times. J is TRBJ1-2 and V is TRBV19; D possibly corresponds to TRBD1 (5 bases). Trimming took off 8 bases at V and 0 bases at J, with 7 bases between the two ends. This CDR3 contains 12 residues. Germline loops: CDR1 LNHDA, CDR2 SQIVND (reference sequence). CDR3 sequence reads: CASGGSNYGYTF. The CDR3 region has the DNA TGTGCCAGTGGGGGATCTAACTATGGCTACACCTTC.

The table lists this clonotype with a few counts. The rearrangement links TRBV6-1 to TRBJ2-2; TRBD1 agrees at 9 bases. V lost 10 bases to trimming and J lost 3 bases; unmatched junction nucleotides: 9. CDR1 and CDR2 (germline): MNHNS, SASEGT. The CDR3 totals 15 residues. The CDR3 sequence is CATLLQGADTGELFF. CDR3 nucleotides: TGTGCCACTCTCCTACAGGGGGCGGACACCGGGGAGCTGTTTTTT.